The 15 T cell receptor beta chains below were found in one sample sequenced in a study of CD4 and CD8 cells across lung adenocarcinoma regions. One entry per CDR3 protein results from TCRdb running MiXCR on the PCR reads. The profile shows about 25,000 distinct CDR3 sequences, around half of them singletons. The specimen was CD8+ T cells from the center of a lung tumor. These receptor sequences come from a male donor with lung adenocarcinoma. The CD4 and CD8 labels of this study may be unreliable.

This chain uses TRBV30 with TRBJ1-2, with D unresolved. The CDR3 sequence is 11 residues long. Germline assignment: CDR1 GTSNPN and CDR2 SVGIG (reference sequence). The germline V and J ends were trimmed by 1 base and 3 bases, with 3 bases remaining between them. As DNA, the CDR3 is TGTGCCTGGAGTGGGCACTATGGCTACACCTTC. Residues: CAWSGHYGYTF.

Notes on this clonotype: The junction does not match germline at one end; this may be a read error. The rearrangement uses TRBV6-1 and TRBJ2-3, with 8 nucleotides matching TRBD2. The CDR3 is 16 residues long. The germline gives CDR1 MNHNS, CDR2 SASEGT. In DNA form, the CDR3 reads TGTGCCAGCACGAGGAGCGGGAGCCGTGGGGCAGATACCCAGTACTTT. Translating it yields CASTRSGSRGADTQYF.

The V gene is TRBV10-3, the J gene TRBJ2-1, with 9 bases identical to TRBD2. The J call may be in error: the DNA end matches TRBJ2-7 better. Germline V lookup: CDR1 ENHRY, CDR2 SYGVKD. This CDR3 is 15 amino acids long. CDR3 DNA sequence: TGTGCCGCGGGGGGGGGGAGCCGTGACCCAGATACGCAGTACTTC. Its protein product is CAAGGGSRDPDTQYF.

The J gene is TRBJ2-1, the V gene TRBV4-1; the match to TRBD1 covers 9 bases. The CDR3 runs 15 residues. In germline, CDR1 is MGHRA, CDR2 YSYEKL. Trimming cost V 1 base and J 8 bases; bases outside gene matches: 6. Written as DNA, the CDR3 is TGCGCCAGCAGCCAAGGGGACAGGGTATTCCATGAGCAGTTCTTC. Amino acids: CASSQGDRVFHEQFF.

This clonotype occurred once. Sequence at one end of the junction differs from germline and may be a read error. V gene TRBV27 combines with J gene TRBJ2-3, with D possibly being TRBD1 (5 bases). The CDR3 totals 17 residues. CDR1 MNHEY and CDR2 SMNVEV come from the germline V gene (reference sequence). Here the CDR3 DNA reads TGTGCCAGCAGCCCCTGGCTGGGGCGAGGAACCAAAGATACGCAGTATTTC. Translated: CASSPWLGRGTKDTQYF.

This clonotype was recorded many times. The chain has TRBV6-4 and TRBJ2-1; no firm D call. Deletions cut 0 bases from V and 7 bases from J, with 7 bases between. The CDR3 has 13 amino acids. The germline V gene encodes CDR1 MRHNA and CDR2 SNTAGT. The DNA for the CDR3 is TGTGCCAGCAGTGACTCAGGGTGGAATGAGCAGTTCTTC. It specifies CASSDSGWNEQFF.

This chain uses TRBV7-2 with TRBJ1-2, with no clear D. Germline CDR1 and CDR2: SGHTA and FQGNSA. Trimming took 5 bases from V and 8 from J, leaving 15 bases between them. This CDR3 contains 13 residues. The CDR3: CASSPYINVGYTF. The CDR3 DNA sequence: TGTGCCAGCAGCCCCTATATTAACGTAGGCTACACCTTC.

Details on this clonotype: One end of the junction fails to match germline, which may point to a read error. The chain employs TRBV10-1 and TRBJ2-3; 8 bases line up with TRBD1. Germline CDR1 WNHNN, CDR2 SYGVQD (reference sequence). The length of the CDR3 is 19 residues. CDR3 region: CASSESWRQGKIATETQYF. The CDR3 bases are TGCGCCAGCAGTGAGTCGTGGAGACAGGGGAAGATAGCAACAGAGACGCAGTATTTT.

This clonotype was counted a few times. The V and J genes are TRBV6-5 and TRBJ1-2; D not certain. CDR1 is MNHEY, CDR2 SVGAGI, per germline. The CDR3 loop spans 13 amino acids. V was pared by 4 bases and J by 0 bases, with 6 bases between. DNA of the CDR3: TGTGCCAGCAGTTCTAAAGCTAACTATGGCTACACCTTC. Translation: CASSSKANYGYTF.

By sample share, this clonotype is medium-sized. The chain recombines TRBV6-1 with TRBJ2-5; TRBD1 might be the D (6 bases). V gave up 6 bases and J gave up 1 base, with 12 bases separating them. The germline V gene encodes CDR1 MNHNS and CDR2 SASEGT. This CDR3 spans 14 amino acids. DNA for the CDR3: TGTGCCAGCAGAGATCAGGGGAGCCAAGAGACCCAGTACTTC. Translation gives CASRDQGSQETQYF.

This chain connects TRBV6-2 or TRBV6-3 to TRBJ2-7, with TRBD1 matching 8 bases. CDR1 is MNHEY and CDR2 is SVGEGT in the germline V gene. CDR3 length: 13 residues. The J segment lost 3 bases and the V segment lost 7 bases, leaving 5 bases of the junction unmatched. CDR3 coding DNA: TGTGCCAGCAAGACGACAGGGGACTACGAGCAGTACTTC. Translation: CASKTTGDYEQYF.

The rearrangement joins TRBV25-1 to TRBJ2-3, with a tentative D call TRBD2 (7 bases). CDR1 is MGHDK and CDR2 is SYGVNS in the germline V gene. V was clipped by 6 bases and J by 5 bases, with 21 bases between them. The CDR3 spans 16 residues. This CDR3 is CASRDRGGRAQDTQYF. The CDR3 bases are TGTGCCAGCAGGGATCGCGGGGGCCGTGCCCAAGATACGCAGTATTTT.

In regard to this clonotype: One end of the junction fails to match germline, which may point to a read error. J is TRBJ2-3 and V is TRBV10-3, with a tentative D call TRBD1 (6 bases). The germline gives CDR1 ENHRY, CDR2 SYGVKD. The CDR3 sequence is 14 residues long. CDR3 in DNA: TGTGCCGTCTGGGGGCAGCGAGCCAAAGATACGCAGTATTTC. Amino acids: CAVWGQRAKDTQYF.

The V call is TRBV27, the J call TRBJ2-6; 12 bases are a match to TRBD1. The CDR3 is 19 amino acids. The V segment lost 4 bases and the J segment 1 base; nucleotides outside the gene matches: 8. Germline values: CDR1 MNHEY, CDR2 SMNVEV (reference sequence). The DNA for the CDR3 is TGTGCCAGCAGTTCCCCCGCGGGACAGGGGGCATCTGGGGCCAACGTCCTGACTTTC. Amino acids: CASSSPAGQGASGANVLTF.

The V gene is TRBV6-1, the J gene TRBJ2-4, with D perhaps TRBD1 or TRBD2 (5 bases each). The CDR3 is 14 residues long. Germline V gives CDR1 MNHNS, CDR2 SASEGT. V lost 1 base and J lost 3, with 7 bases in between. The CDR3 region is CASSEDGGKNIQYF. CDR3 coding DNA: TGTGCCAGCAGTGAAGATGGGGGCAAAAACATTCAGTACTTC.